The next 30 T cell receptor beta chains were all read from a single sample in a study of CD8+CD57+ T cells in acquired aplastic anemia. It was genomic DNA that served as the template for profiling TCR beta VDJ and CDR3. TCRdb re-called the reads with MiXCR, one entry per CDR3 protein. The profile covers about 190,000 distinct CDR3 sequences, with about 64% appearing a single time and 40% to 55% taken by the ten largest. Sequenced material: sorted CD4+, CD8+, or CD8+CD57+ T cells (not recorded which) from PBMCs. The receptor source for this set is a human donor with severe aplastic anemia or a healthy control (not recorded which).

This clonotype was seen many times. The rearrangement uses TRBV12-3 or TRBV12-4 and TRBJ1-2; the match to TRBD1 covers 8 bases. The trim removed 3 bases at V and 4 bases at J, leaving 7 bases unmatched. The CDR3 consists of 15 residues. The CDR3 DNA is TGTGCCAGCAGTTTCCAGGGGGCAGGTAGCTATGGCTACACCTTC. It codes for CASSFQGAGSYGYTF.

The V call is TRBV29-1, the J call TRBJ1-2, with TRBD1 identical over 7 bases. Trimming removed 1 base from V and 4 bases from J; junction bases left unmatched: 6. Germline assignment: CDR1 SQVTM and CDR2 ANQGSEA. This CDR3 is 14 amino acids long. The CDR3 bases are TGCAGCGTTGAAGCCTCTCAGGGGGGCTATGGCTACACCTTC. Its protein product is CSVEASQGGYGYTF.

The chain joins TRBV9 to TRBJ1-3; D is possibly TRBD1 (5 bases). The CDR3 covers 16 residues. Deletions cut 1 base from V and 4 bases from J, with 15 bases between. Germline lookup yields CDR1 SGDLS and CDR2 YYNGEE. The CDR3 coding sequence is TGTGCCAGCAGCGTATCTCTCGATCGGGACGGAAACACCATATATTTT. It specifies CASSVSLDRDGNTIYF.

The chain recombines TRBV2 with TRBJ2-1; a possible D gene is TRBD1 (6 bases). Germline CDR1 reads SNHLY; CDR2 reads FYNNEI. The CDR3 is 15 amino acids. The ends were cut back, 6 bases at V and 7 bases at J, with 19 bases in the middle. As DNA, the CDR3 is TGTGCCAGCAGGGGGACGGACAGCGCGGCGAATGAGCAGTTCTTC. This gives the protein CASRGTDSAANEQFF.

The V and J genes are TRBV7-2 and TRBJ2-7; 8 positions match TRBD2. This CDR3 spans 14 amino acids. The germline CDR1 and CDR2 sequences are SGHTA and FQGNSA. Trimming cost V 8 bases and J 11 bases; bases outside gene matches: 17. CDR3 amino acids: CASAETGTSPREYF. CDR3 coding DNA: TGTGCCAGCGCCGAAACCGGGACTAGTCCGAGGGAGTACTTC.

The chain is built from TRBV25-1 and TRBJ1-1; D may be TRBD1 (5 bases). V lost 1 base and J 3 bases, leaving 9 bases between the germline ends. CDR1 and CDR2 (germline): MGHDK, SYGVNS. The CDR3 length is 14 residues. The CDR3: CASSESAGYTEAFF. DNA for the CDR3: TGTGCCAGCAGTGAATCGGCAGGGTACACTGAAGCTTTCTTT. Complete variable domain (other parts from reference TRBV25-1 and TRBJ1-1): EADIYQTPRYLVIGTGKKITLECSQTMGHDKMYWYQQDPGMELHLIHYSYGVNSTEKGDLSSESTVSRIRTEHFPLTLESARPSHTSQYLCASSESAGYTEAFFGQGTRLTVV.

The CDR3 region is CSAQRRMAGVPSTDTQYF. The DNA for the CDR3 is TGCAGTGCTCAGAGAAGAATGGCGGGGGTACCTAGCACAGATACGCAGTATTTT. V gene TRBV20-1 combines with J gene TRBJ2-3; TRBD2 matches at 7 bases. J was trimmed by 0 bases and V by 5 bases; bases with no gene match: 17. The CDR3 length is 18 residues. Germline V gene lookup returns CDR1 DFQATT and CDR2 SNEGSKA (reference sequence).

The CDR3 loop is CASSPLGGFDEQFF. The CDR3 bases are TGTGCCAGCAGCCCCCTCGGGGGATTCGATGAGCAGTTCTTC. The rearrangement links TRBV16 to TRBJ2-1, with D possibly TRBD2 on 6 matching bases. V shed 4 bases and J shed 8 bases, with 15 bases lying between them. The germline V gene encodes CDR1 KGHSY and CDR2 FQNENV. This CDR3 spans 14 amino acids.

The chain has TRBV27 and TRBJ1-1; possible D gene TRBD1, 5 bases. CDR3 size: 12 residues. The V end lost 6 bases, the J end lost 8 bases, and 13 bases lay between the germline ends. Germline CDR1 is MNHEY and CDR2 is SMNVEV (reference sequence). CDR3 region: CASSFGAGEAFF. As DNA, the CDR3 is TGTGCCAGCAGCTTTGGGGCGGGAGAAGCTTTCTTT.

The chain recombines TRBV25-1 with TRBJ2-5, with 14 nucleotides matching TRBD2. Losses at the gene ends were 3 bases for V and 4 bases for J; bases not matched to a gene: 7. Germline V CDR1 and CDR2: MGHDK, SYGVNS. This CDR3 region has 17 residues. CDR3 loop: CASSDPGLAGVGETQYF. DNA for the CDR3: TGTGCCAGCAGTGATCCGGGACTAGCGGGAGTGGGAGAGACCCAGTACTTC. The full variable domain, rest sourced from reference TRBV25-1 and TRBJ2-5, is EADIYQTPRYLVIGTGKKITLECSQTMGHDKMYWYQQDPGMELHLIHYSYGVNSTEKGDLSSESTVSRIRTEHFPLTLESARPSHTSQYLCASSDPGLAGVGETQYFGPGTRLLVL.

The chain combines TRBV12-3 or TRBV12-4 with TRBJ2-5; D may be TRBD1 (5 bases). V was pared by 1 base and J by 2 bases, with 11 bases between. The CDR3 spans 15 residues. The CDR3 DNA is TGTGCCAGCAGTTTAGTAGGAAGACAGCAAGAGACCCAGTACTTC. Translation gives CASSLVGRQQETQYF.

This clonotype has only one observation. A junction end diverges from the germline sequence, so it may reflect a read error. The chain carries TRBV7-9 and TRBJ1-2; D is perhaps TRBD1 (6 bases). The germline V gene has CDR1 SEHNR and CDR2 FQNEAQ (reference sequence). The CDR3 loop spans 13 amino acids. This chain's CDR3 is CASSVGHDYGYNF. CDR3 nucleotide sequence: TGTGCCAGCAGCGTGGGACACGACTATGGCTACAACTTC.

The chain carries TRBV19 and TRBJ2-1, with 11 positions matching TRBD1. The CDR3 has 15 residues. Trimming cost V 4 bases and J 8 bases; bases outside gene matches: 7. Germline CDR1 and CDR2: LNHDA and SQIVND (reference sequence). The CDR3 region is CASSRGGQGVYEQFF. The CDR3, as DNA: TGTGCCAGTAGTAGGGGGGGACAGGGGGTCTATGAGCAGTTCTTC. The variable domain in full, with the rest retrieved from reference TRBV19 and TRBJ2-1, is DGGITQSPKYLFRKEGQNVTLSCEQNLNHDAMYWYRQDPGQGLRLIYYSQIVNDFQKGDIAEGYSVSREKKESFPLTVTSAQKNPTAFYLCASSRGGQGVYEQFFGPGTRLTVL.

The chain uses TRBV29-1 and TRBJ2-7, with 10 bases fitting TRBD1. V lost 5 bases to trimming and J lost 5 bases; unmatched junction nucleotides: 6. The CDR3 loop spans 13 amino acids. From germline, CDR1 is SQVTM and CDR2 ANQGSEA. The CDR3 DNA reads as TGCAGCGTTTGGGGGACAGGGGCCCACGAGCAGTACTTC. Translated: CSVWGTGAHEQYF.

The chain carries TRBV6-1 and TRBJ2-7, with D maybe TRBD2 (5 bases). Germline V gene sequence: CDR1 MNHNS, CDR2 SASEGT. V gave up 7 bases and J gave up 0 bases, with 10 bases separating them. The CDR3 is 13 amino acids. The CDR3 DNA is TGTGCCAGCATTGGGGAGACCTCCTACGAGCAGTACTTC. Translating gives CASIGETSYEQYF.

This clonotype appeared a few times. This rearrangement joins TRBV7-9 to TRBJ2-5; the match to TRBD1 covers 7 bases. V lost 5 bases to trimming and J lost 0 bases; unmatched junction nucleotides: 0. Germline CDR1 SEHNR, CDR2 FQNEAQ (reference sequence). The CDR3 runs 13 residues. The chain's CDR3 is CASSTGDQETQYF. CDR3 coding DNA: TGTGCCAGCAGCACAGGGGACCAAGAGACCCAGTACTTC.

The chain uses TRBV20-1 and TRBJ2-7; 13 bases match TRBD2. CDR3 length: 15 residues. Trimming removed 6 bases from V and 7 bases from J; junction bases left unmatched: 12. The germline CDR1 and CDR2 sequences are DFQATT and SNEGSKA (reference sequence). The CDR3 sequence is CSAKPRLAGGWEQYF. Here the CDR3 DNA reads TGCAGTGCGAAGCCCCGACTAGCGGGGGGCTGGGAGCAGTACTTC.

The chain carries TRBV15 and TRBJ2-7; D is possibly TRBD1 (6 bases). The CDR3 is made up of 13 amino acids. CDR1 is LNHNV and CDR2 is YYDKDF in the germline V gene (reference sequence). The V end was cut by 4 bases, the J end by 3 bases, with 10 bases between. CDR3 protein: CATSTDRNYEQYF. The CDR3 DNA follows: TGTGCCACCAGCACCGACAGGAACTACGAGCAGTACTTC.

This rearrangement joins TRBV20-1 to TRBJ2-3; 7 positions agree with TRBD2. The CDR3 loop spans 13 amino acids. The germline CDR1 and CDR2 sequences are DFQATT and SNEGSKA (reference sequence). V was clipped by 1 base and J by 7 bases; unmatched bases: 5. CDR3 nucleotide sequence: TGCAGTGCTAGAGGGGCGGGGGTATATACGCAGTATTTT. Translation gives CSARGAGVYTQYF.

V gene TRBV19 combines with J gene TRBJ1-5, with no clear D. This CDR3 contains 11 residues. Germline CDR1 LNHDA, CDR2 SQIVND (reference sequence). V was shortened by 6 bases and J by 3 bases, with 3 bases between the two germline ends. CDR3 coding DNA: TGTGCCAGTAGCGACAATCAGCCCCAGCATTTT. This sequence encodes CASSDNQPQHF.

The genes are TRBV5-1 and TRBJ2-5; 7 bases are shared with TRBD2. The CDR3 totals 15 residues. Trimming at V came to 3 bases and at J to 1 base, leaving 6 bases not matched to a gene. CDR1 is SGHRS and CDR2 is YFSETQ in the germline V gene. The CDR3 sequence is CASSWGGGPQETQYF. In DNA form, the CDR3 reads TGCGCCAGCAGCTGGGGGGGGGGACCCCAAGAGACCCAGTACTTC.

This clonotype was seen repeatedly, ten times or more. The chain recombines TRBV20-1 with TRBJ1-1, with D possibly matching TRBD1 (5 bases). V lost 5 bases and J lost 4, with 26 bases in between. The CDR3 sequence is 17 residues long. Germline loops: CDR1 DFQATT, CDR2 SNEGSKA (reference sequence). CDR3 amino acids: CSASRRGTSGALTEAFF. The DNA of the CDR3 is TGCAGTGCTTCTCGTCGCGGGACTAGCGGGGCCCTCACTGAAGCTTTCTTT.

A few counts support this clonotype. This chain uses TRBV20-1 with TRBJ2-1; no firm D call. CDR1 is DFQATT and CDR2 is SNEGSKA in the germline V gene (reference sequence). V shed 0 bases and J shed 13 bases, with 13 bases lying between them. CDR3 length: 12 amino acids. The CDR3 DNA reads TGCAGTGCTAGAGAGGCTACAGAGGCTCAGTTCTTC. Protein sequence: CSAREATEAQFF.

J is TRBJ2-7 and V is TRBV7-9; 7 bases are a match to TRBD1. From germline, CDR1 is SEHNR and CDR2 FQNEAQ (reference sequence). The CDR3 spans 13 residues. After removal of 5 bases from V and 7 bases from J, the junction contained 8 bases not matched to a gene. As DNA, the CDR3 is TGTGCCAGCAGCCCTCCGGGACAGAATGAGCAGTACTTC. It is translated as CASSPPGQNEQYF. The entire variable domain, with the rest obtained from reference TRBV7-9 and TRBJ2-7, is as follows: DTGVSQNPRHKITKRGQNVTFRCDPISEHNRLYWYRQTLGQGPEFLTYFQNEAQLEKSRLLSDRFSAERPKGSFSTLEIQRTEQGDSAMYLCASSPPGQNEQYFGPGTRLTVT.

The chain employs TRBV7-8 and TRBJ2-1; D may be TRBD1 (5 bases). V was trimmed by 5 bases and J by 9 bases, leaving 11 bases between them. This CDR3 contains 12 residues. Germline CDR1 reads SGHVS; CDR2 reads FQNEAQ. The CDR3 DNA reads TGTGCCAGCAGCAATAGGGGCATTGAGCAGTTCTTC. This encodes CASSNRGIEQFF.

This clonotype occurred many times. The gene calls are TRBV2 and TRBJ1-2; 8 bases map to TRBD1. Germline V CDR1 and CDR2: SNHLY, FYNNEI. This CDR3 spans 15 amino acids. The ends lost 4 bases at V and 6 bases at J; junction bases unmatched: 10. DNA for the CDR3: TGTGCCAGCAGTGTAGACAGGGGCTTTTTCGATGGCTACACCTTC. Residues: CASSVDRGFFDGYTF. The full variable domain, completed using reference TRBV2 and TRBJ1-2, is EPEVTQTPSHQVTQMGQEVILRCVPISNHLYFYWYRQILGQKVEFLVSFYNNEISEKSEIFDDQFSVERPDGSNFTLKIRSTKLEDSAMYFCASSVDRGFFDGYTFGSGTRLTVV.

As concerns this clonotype: Germline and junction disagree at one end, which may indicate a read error. V usage is TRBV7-9 and J usage is TRBJ1-6; the match to TRBD1 covers 8 bases. Per germline, CDR1 SEHNR and CDR2 FQNEAQ (reference sequence). There are 14 residues in the CDR3. CDR3: CASSQRTGTESSSF. As DNA, the CDR3 is TGTGCCAGCAGCCAGAGGACAGGGACGGAGTCCTCCAGCTTT.

The rearrangement uses TRBV5-1 and TRBJ1-1; D unclear. With 4 bases removed from V and 1 base from J, the gap between germline ends came to 8 bases. The germline CDR1 and CDR2 sequences are SGHRS and YFSETQ. The CDR3 spans 13 residues. The CDR3 reads CASSPYKNTEAFF. The CDR3 DNA reads TGCGCCAGCAGCCCATACAAGAACACTGAAGCTTTCTTT.

This clonotype appeared a few times. The V call is TRBV7-9, the J call TRBJ1-2; D ambiguous. CDR1 and CDR2 (germline): SEHNR, FQNEAQ (reference sequence). This CDR3 spans 15 amino acids. V gave up 3 bases and J gave up 4 bases, with 15 bases separating them. CDR3 protein: CASSFTGSASYGYTF. The CDR3 DNA sequence: TGTGCCAGCAGCTTCACCGGGTCGGCGAGCTATGGCTACACCTTC. The whole variable domain, filled in from reference TRBV7-9 and TRBJ1-2, reads DTGVSQNPRHKITKRGQNVTFRCDPISEHNRLYWYRQTLGQGPEFLTYFQNEAQLEKSRLLSDRFSAERPKGSFSTLEIQRTEQGDSAMYLCASSFTGSASYGYTFGSGTRLTVV.

The V gene is TRBV2, the J gene TRBJ1-1; D unclear. Trimming left V 8 bases short and J 10 bases short, with 14 bases between. Germline V gene lookup returns CDR1 SNHLY and CDR2 FYNNEI. The CDR3 is 11 amino acids. CDR3 in DNA: TGTGCCAGCGATCCTTGGTCGTCAGCTTTCTTT. Amino acids: CASDPWSSAFF.